The clone carrying this T cell receptor beta chain was seen only a few times. MiXCR, applied by TCRdb to the 5' RACE reads, yields one record per CDR3 protein. The table records 200,000 to 250,000 distinct CDR3 sequences, 7.5% of them present only once. These data belong to a study of identical twins. CDR3 length: 12 amino acids. Between the trimmed V and J ends, which lost 3 bases and 8 bases, there was a span of 10 bases. The germline V gene has CDR1 SGHTA and CDR2 FQGNSA. These same data were also listed under a study on yellow fever vaccine responses in identical twins.

Sequencing was performed on memory (CD45RO+) T cells sorted from blood. The source is a young woman in good health. This chain uses TRBV7-2 with TRBJ1-1; D is ambiguous. The CDR3 coding sequence is TGTGCCAGCAGCTTTGACCTGGGGGAAGCTTTCTTT. Translating gives CASSFDLGEAFF. The variable domain in full, completed from reference TRBV7-2 and TRBJ1-1, reads GAGVSQSPSNKVTEKGKDVELRCDPISGHTALYWYRQSLGQGLEFLIYFQGNSAPDKSGLPSDRFSAERTGGSVSTLTIQRTQQEDSAVYLCASSFDLGEAFFGQGTRLTVV.